A selection of T cell receptor beta chains follows, all from one sample in a study of T cell responses to AZD1222 COVID-19 vaccine. The protocol was immunoSEQ multiplex PCR, while the TCRdb copy is restricted to in-frame clones and leaves out a portion. The profile covers 90,000 to 130,000 clones, with roughly four fifths appearing a single time and approximately 5% taken by the ten largest. The sequencing here drew on peripheral blood, taken on day 0 of AZD1222 vaccination. Source of these receptors: an adult in good health. Both conserved end residues are part of each CDR3. Fields, in order: V gene, clone size, J gene, D gene, CDR3 DNA, CDR3 protein. A D gene is named only where the DNA matches it firmly. The size field is filled for only some rows; it gives once, few, many or a size class.

V gene: TRBV10-2
clone size: -
J gene: TRBJ2-5
D gene: -
CDR3 DNA: TGCGCCAGCAGTGGAGCTCAAGAGACCCAGTACTTC
CDR3 protein: CASSGAQETQYF

V gene: TRBV6-5
clone size: -
J gene: TRBJ1-4
D gene: TRBD1
CDR3 DNA: TGTGCCAGCAGTTACTCGGACAGGGCCGTAACACTGTTTTTT
CDR3 protein: CASSYSDRAVTLFF

V gene: TRBV6-1
clone size: -
J gene: TRBJ2-1
D gene: TRBD2
CDR3 DNA: TGTGCCAGCAGCCCTAGCGGGAAGGTAGGGCAGTTCTTC
CDR3 protein: CASSPSGKVGQFF

V gene: TRBV18
clone size: -
J gene: TRBJ2-1
D gene: TRBD1
CDR3 DNA: TGTGCCAGCTCACCACCGGCAGGGGGCGCCTACAATGAGCAGTTCTTC
CDR3 protein: CASSPPAGGAYNEQFF

V gene: TRBV2
clone size: -
J gene: TRBJ1-4
D gene: -
CDR3 DNA: TGTGCCAGCAGCCAGGGGAGAGAAAAACTGTTTTTT
CDR3 protein: CASSQGREKLFF

V gene: TRBV28
clone size: -
J gene: TRBJ2-1
D gene: -
CDR3 DNA: TGTGCCAGCAGTTCACAGGGTTCTAAGGCCTACAATGAGCAGTTCTTC
CDR3 protein: CASSSQGSKAYNEQFF

V gene: TRBV27
clone size: -
J gene: TRBJ2-7
D gene: -
CDR3 DNA: TGTGCCAGCAGTTCCATCACAGGGAACTACGAGCAGTACTTC
CDR3 protein: CASSSITGNYEQYF

V gene: TRBV29-1
clone size: -
J gene: TRBJ1-2
D gene: -
CDR3 DNA: TGCAGCGTTGGGTCCGGATCCTATGGCTACACCTTC
CDR3 protein: CSVGSGSYGYTF

V gene: TRBV19
clone size: -
J gene: TRBJ1-4
D gene: -
CDR3 DNA: TGTGCCAGTAGTATACTTGCAACTAATGAAAAACTGTTTTTT
CDR3 protein: CASSILATNEKLFF

V gene: TRBV5-8
clone size: few
J gene: TRBJ1-2
D gene: -
CDR3 DNA: TGTGCCAGCAGCTCAGCCGGGACACACTATGGCTACACCTTC
CDR3 protein: CASSSAGTHYGYTF

V gene: TRBV7-2
clone size: -
J gene: TRBJ2-3
D gene: TRBD2
CDR3 DNA: TGTGCCAGCAGCTCCCAAGCGGGAGTGAGGACAGATACGCAGTATTTT
CDR3 protein: CASSSQAGVRTDTQYF

V gene: TRBV25-1
clone size: -
J gene: TRBJ1-5
D gene: TRBD1
CDR3 DNA: TGTGCCAGCAGTAAAGGGACAGAGACTAGCAATCAGCCCCAGCATTTT
CDR3 protein: CASSKGTETSNQPQHF

V gene: TRBV18
clone size: -
J gene: TRBJ2-3
D gene: -
CDR3 DNA: TGTGCCAGCTCACCAGGGGTGGTAGATACGCAGTATTTT
CDR3 protein: CASSPGVVDTQYF

V gene: TRBV25-1
clone size: -
J gene: TRBJ1-2
D gene: -
CDR3 DNA: TGTGCCAGCAGTGAAACCGCCAGGGACTATGGCTACACCTTC
CDR3 protein: CASSETARDYGYTF

V gene: TRBV21-1
clone size: -
J gene: TRBJ2-2
D gene: -
CDR3 DNA: TGTGCCAGCAGCAACGACAGTATTCTGGCTTACGTTTTCACCGGGGAGCTGTTTTTT
CDR3 protein: CASSNDSILAYVFTGELFF

V gene: TRBV19
clone size: once
J gene: TRBJ2-7
D gene: TRBD2
CDR3 DNA: TGTGCCAGTAGGACCGGGACTAGCGGCTCCTACGAGCAGTACTTC
CDR3 protein: CASRTGTSGSYEQYF

V gene: TRBV19
clone size: -
J gene: TRBJ1-3
D gene: -
CDR3 DNA: TGTGCCAGTTCAGGACACTCAAGCTCTGGAAACACCATATATTTT
CDR3 protein: CASSGHSSSGNTIYF

V gene: TRBV6-1
clone size: -
J gene: TRBJ1-4
D gene: -
CDR3 DNA: TGTGCCAGCAGTGACCGCATACGTGAAAAACTGTTTTTT
CDR3 protein: CASSDRIREKLFF

V gene: TRBV7-6
clone size: -
J gene: TRBJ2-1
D gene: TRBD2
CDR3 DNA: TGTGCCAGCAGCGCCCTAGCGGGAGGTGGCAATGAGCAGTTCTTC
CDR3 protein: CASSALAGGGNEQFF

V gene: TRBV6-5
clone size: once
J gene: TRBJ1-5
D gene: -
CDR3 DNA: TGTGCCAGCAAATTGAGGGGTCCTCAGCCCCAGCATTTT
CDR3 protein: CASKLRGPQPQHF

V gene: TRBV28
clone size: few
J gene: TRBJ2-3
D gene: -
CDR3 DNA: TGTGCCAGCAGTTTTTTCTCGGGAGTAGCGGCTAGCACAGATACGCAGTATTTT
CDR3 protein: CASSFFSGVAASTDTQYF

V gene: TRBV7-8
clone size: -
J gene: TRBJ1-5
D gene: TRBD1
CDR3 DNA: TGTGCCAGCAGCCCCCGGACAGGTGCCGGCCAGCCCCAGCATTTT
CDR3 protein: CASSPRTGAGQPQHF

V gene: TRBV28
clone size: -
J gene: TRBJ2-7
D gene: TRBD2
CDR3 DNA: TGTGCCAGCAGTTTTAGTAGCGGGAGAATCTACGAGCAGTACTTC
CDR3 protein: CASSFSSGRIYEQYF

V gene: TRBV23-1
clone size: -
J gene: TRBJ1-1
D gene: -
CDR3 DNA: TGCGCCAGCAGTCAACATCGCAGGAACACTGAAGCTTTCTTT
CDR3 protein: CASSQHRRNTEAFF

V gene: TRBV18
clone size: -
J gene: TRBJ2-1
D gene: TRBD2
CDR3 DNA: TGTGCCAGCTCACCTGGGACTAGCGGCAATGAGCAGTTCTTC
CDR3 protein: CASSPGTSGNEQFF